This is a list of T cell receptor beta chains from one sample in a study of blood T cell repertoires in COVID-19. Produced via immunoSEQ multiplex PCR; TCRdb's table is partial and in-frame only. Among tens of thousands of clones listed, roughly 84% were seen once. The specimen was peripheral blood. The receptors derive from a man in his 70s with acute or convalescent COVID-19. The CDR3 runs from the conserved cysteine through the conserved F or W. The D gene is left open where the match is weak. Where a row states a size, it is once, few, many or the class of an expanded clone; other rows omit it.

clone_size d_call j_call v_call cdr3_nt cdr3_aa
. TRBD1 TRBJ1-6 TRBV30 TGTGCCTGGAGACTAGGCGGACAGGGGGGGCATTCACCCCTCCACTTT CAWRLGGQGGHSPLHF
. . TRBJ2-5 TRBV4-3 TGCGCCAGCAGCCAAGGGGGCAGTAGTGGGGGGAGTGCCTCAGAGACCCAGTACTTC CASSQGGSSGGSASETQYF
. . TRBJ2-4 TRBV21-1 TGTGCCAGCGGCCGACGGGTAATAGCCAAAAACATTCAGTACTTC CASGRRVIAKNIQYF
. . TRBJ1-1 TRBV30 TGTGCCTGGAGTGTCGGATTGACGGGGGAGACTGAAGCTTTCTTT CAWSVGLTGETEAFF
. . TRBJ1-1 TRBV6-5 TGTGCCAGCAGTTACCGGGGGGCTGGGACTGAAGCTTTCTTT CASSYRGAGTEAFF
. TRBD1 TRBJ1-2 TRBV5-1 TGCGCCAGCAGCTTGGGGGACAGGGGGCCGGTGTTAGGCTACACCTTC CASSLGDRGPVLGYTF
few . TRBJ1-2 TRBV18 TGTGCCAGCTCACTAAATACCGGGACTAACGTTCAGGGCTACACCTTC CASSLNTGTNVQGYTF
. TRBD1 TRBJ1-4 TRBV7-2 TGTGCCAGCAGCTCCAGACAGGGGTCCTCTTATGGACTGTTTTTT CASSSRQGSSYGLFF
. . TRBJ2-1 TRBV12-3/TRBV12-4 TGTGCCAGCAGTTTAGGATCGGACTACGAGCAGTTCTTC CASSLGSDYEQFF
. TRBD2 TRBJ2-5 TRBV30 TGTGCCCTTGAGGGCAGCGGGGCGGAGACCCAGTACTTC CALEGSGAETQYF
. . TRBJ2-7 TRBV6-1 TGTGCCAGCAGTGAAGGGAGTAGCGGAATCTACGAGCAGTACTTC CASSEGSSGIYEQYF
. . TRBJ1-2 TRBV27 TGTGCCAGCAGTTTATCAGCCACGGCGGGGGGCTACACCTTC CASSLSATAGGYTF
. . TRBJ2-3 TRBV19 TGTGCCAGTAGTATCACGGGGGTCGACACAGATACGCAGTATTTT CASSITGVDTDTQYF
. . TRBJ1-4 TRBV7-2 TGTGCCAGCAGCCCGGGAGATGAAAAACTGTTTTTT CASSPGDEKLFF
. . TRBJ1-4 TRBV18 TGTGCCAGCTCACCACCGACTGTTGGGGAAAAACTGTTTTTT CASSPPTVGEKLFF
. . TRBJ1-5 TRBV29-1 TGCAGCGTTTTCTTGACAGGCAATCAGCCCCAGCATTTT CSVFLTGNQPQHF
. . TRBJ1-1 TRBV12-3/TRBV12-4 TGTGCCAGCAGTTTAACAATGAACACTGAAGCTTTCTTT CASSLTMNTEAFF
. . TRBJ1-4 TRBV5-4 TGTGCCAGCAGCTCCCAAGGGGGTACGGCTAATGAAAAACTGTTTTTT CASSSQGGTANEKLFF
. . TRBJ1-4 TRBV5-4 TGTGCCAGCAGTTTAAAACAGGCGGAGGAAAAACTGTTTTTT CASSLKQAEEKLFF
. TRBD1 TRBJ1-2 TRBV10-3 TGTGCCATCAGACAGACAGGGTCCAGCTACACCTTC CAIRQTGSSYTF
. TRBD1 TRBJ1-3 TRBV6-2/TRBV6-3 TGTGCCAGCAGTTCCCCGGGACAGGGAATTGGAAACACCATATATTTT CASSSPGQGIGNTIYF
. . TRBJ1-1 TRBV4-3 TGCGCCAGCAGCCAAGATCCCTCGTACATGAACACTGAAGCTTTCTTT CASSQDPSYMNTEAFF
few . TRBJ2-1 TRBV3-1/TRBV3-2 TGTGCCAGCAGCAACAGGGATGAGCAGTTCTTC CASSNRDEQFF
. . TRBJ1-4 TRBV7-6 TGTGCCAGCAGCTTACTCCAGGGTATTGCGACTAATGAAAAACTGTTTTTT CASSLLQGIATNEKLFF
. . TRBJ2-5 TRBV3-1/TRBV3-2 TGTGCCAGCAGCGAAGCTGGGGGGGAGACCCAGTACTTC CASSEAGGETQYF
. . TRBJ2-3 TRBV5-4 TGTGCCAGCAGCCGTCAGACAGATACGCAGTATTTT CASSRQTDTQYF
once . TRBJ2-3 TRBV27 TGTGCCAGCAGCAAACAGGCAGTTAGCACAGATACGCAGTATTTT CASSKQAVSTDTQYF
. . TRBJ1-4 TRBV10-1 TGCGCCAGCGCCCGTGCGTCAAATGAAAAACTGTTTTTT CASARASNEKLFF
. . TRBJ2-5 TRBV7-3 TGTGCCAGCAGCTCCCGGCCGAGGGAGACCCAGTACTTC CASSSRPRETQYF
. . TRBJ1-4 TRBV6-1 TGTGCCAGCAGTGAAGCCCGGGGTCCTAATGAAAAACTGTTTTTT CASSEARGPNEKLFF
. TRBD1 TRBJ1-6 TRBV2 TGTGCCAGCGGGGAGACAGGGTGGAATTCACCCCTCCACTTT CASGETGWNSPLHF
. . TRBJ2-1 TRBV14 TGTGCCAGCAGCCAAGTGCGGGGCAATGAGCAGTTCTTC CASSQVRGNEQFF
. TRBD2 TRBJ2-5 TRBV28 TGTGCCAGCAGTGGGACTAGCGTGGAGACCCAGTACTTC CASSGTSVETQYF
few TRBD1 TRBJ2-2 TRBV2 TGTGCCAGCAGTTTGGGACAGGCCTCGACCGGGGAGCTGTTTTTT CASSLGQASTGELFF
many . TRBJ2-7 TRBV6-5 TGTGCCAGCAGTTACTCGGACGGCGGGATGGGCTACGAGCAGTACTTC CASSYSDGGMGYEQYF
. . TRBJ2-7 TRBV12-5 TGTGCTAGTGGTTTGTCAGGGGTCTTCGAGCAGTACTTC CASGLSGVFEQYF
. TRBD1 TRBJ1-5 TRBV2 TGTGCCAGCATCTCGGACAGGGCAAATCAGCCCCAGCATTTT CASISDRANQPQHF
. TRBD2 TRBJ2-1 TRBV4-2 TGTGCCAGCAGCCAAGATTCGGGCGGGGGTGAGCAGTTCTTC CASSQDSGGGEQFF
. . TRBJ2-4 TRBV7-8 TGTGCCAGCAGCCCGTCACATAACATTCAGTACTTC CASSPSHNIQYF
. TRBD2 TRBJ2-3 TRBV24-1 TGTGCCACCAGTTACGGGACTAGCGGGACAGATACGCAGTATTTT CATSYGTSGTDTQYF
. . TRBJ2-2 TRBV15 TGTGCCACCAGCTCCCAGGGGAACACCGGGGAGCTGTTTTTT CATSSQGNTGELFF
. . TRBJ1-6 TRBV12-3/TRBV12-4 TGTGCCAGCAGTTTCGTTGGCTCACCCCTCCACTTT CASSFVGSPLHF
. TRBD1 TRBJ1-6 TRBV9 TGTGCCAGCAGCCCTCCCGGGACAGGGTTTAATTCACCCCTCCACTTT CASSPPGTGFNSPLHF
. . TRBJ1-1 TRBV24-1 TGTGCCACCGAGACTACAGGGCTGGGAAGAACTGAAGCTTTCTTT CATETTGLGRTEAFF
. TRBD2 TRBJ2-3 TRBV5-6 TGTGCCAGCAGCTTGGAACTAGCGGCTAGCACAGATACGCAGTATTTT CASSLELAASTDTQYF
. . TRBJ2-4 TRBV5-5 TGTGCCAGCAGCTTGGGGGGGCCCAAAAACATTCAGTACTTC CASSLGGPKNIQYF
. . TRBJ1-1 TRBV5-1 TGCGCCAGCAGCTGGGGGGGACGCGGAGACACTGAAGCTTTCTTT CASSWGGRGDTEAFF
. TRBD1 TRBJ2-7 TRBV7-9 TGTGCCAGCAGCTTAACAGGGGGCAATAACGAGCAGTACTTC CASSLTGGNNEQYF
. TRBD2 TRBJ2-7 TRBV5-6 TGTGCCAGCAGCTTAACTAGCGGGGGGAACTACGAGCAGTACTTC CASSLTSGGNYEQYF
. . TRBJ2-6 TRBV4-2 TGTGCCAGCAGCCGGACAGTGGGAGACTCTGGGGCCAACGTCCTGACTTTC CASSRTVGDSGANVLTF
. TRBD1 TRBJ2-7 TRBV6-2/TRBV6-3 TGTGCCAGCAGTTACCAGGGGGCAAGAGAGCAGTACTTC CASSYQGAREQYF
. . TRBJ2-3 TRBV2 TGTGCCAGCGGGAACGGGGGCACAGATACGCAGTATTTT CASGNGGTDTQYF